Following are 22 T cell receptor beta chains from one sample sequenced in a study of cytomegalovirus exposure and HLA in healthy donors. A multiplex PCR was run with 60 Vbeta primers and 13 Jbeta primers. The data were produced by immunoSEQ multiplex PCR, yet TCRdb's version contains in-frame clones alone and is incomplete. Found here are tens of thousands of clones, over 55% of them singletons; the top ten hold around 6.3%. Sequencing was performed on PBMCs. Receptors originate from a woman in her 30s in good health and CMV-seronegative.

The chain joins TRBV5-5 to TRBJ2-5; 7 nucleotides agree with TRBD1. V lost 4 bases to trimming and J lost 0 bases; unmatched junction nucleotides: 6. This CDR3 spans 15 amino acids. Germline V gene data show CDR1 as SGHKS and CDR2 as YYEKEE (reference sequence). As DNA, the CDR3 is TGTGCCAGCAGCCATGGGGGACAGAACCAAGAGACCCAGTACTTC. It translates to CASSHGGQNQETQYF.

This clone was counted many times. V is TRBV6-5 and J is TRBJ1-1; D ambiguous. The CDR3 totals 15 residues. V was cut by 2 bases and J by 1 base, with 11 bases left in between. Germline V lookup: CDR1 MNHEY, CDR2 SVGAGI. This CDR3 reads CASSYDRRGNTEAFF. The DNA for the CDR3 is TGTGCCAGCAGTTACGACCGTCGGGGGAACACTGAAGCTTTCTTT.

The chain employs TRBV7-3 and TRBJ2-3; 7 nucleotides line up with TRBD2. The CDR3 spans 15 residues. J lost 5 bases, V lost 1 base, and 6 bases had no gene match. The V gene's germline CDR1 is SGHTA and CDR2 FQGTGA. CDR3 DNA sequence: TGTGCCAGCAGCTTAAGCGGGAGCGAGGGAGATACGCAGTATTTT. Encoded protein: CASSLSGSEGDTQYF. Complete variable domain (other parts from reference TRBV7-3 and TRBJ2-3): GAGVSQTPSNKVTEKGKYVELRCDPISGHTALYWYRQSLGQGPEFLIYFQGTGAADDSGLPNDRFFAVRPEGSVSTLKIQRTERGDSAVYLCASSLSGSEGDTQYFGPGTRLTVL.

The rearrangement joins TRBV15 to TRBJ1-2; D gene ambiguous. V was trimmed by 0 bases and J by 4 bases, leaving 12 bases between them. This CDR3 has 15 amino acids. The germline CDR1 and CDR2 sequences are LNHNV and YYDKDF (reference sequence). This CDR3 reads CATSRDRYRSYGYTF. CDR3 DNA sequence: TGTGCCACCAGCAGAGATCGGTACCGATCCTATGGCTACACCTTC.

Written as DNA, the CDR3 is TGTGCCAGCAGTCCGCCTGGGGGGACTAGCGATTATGAGCAGTTCTTC. Its translation: CASSPPGGTSDYEQFF. The chain employs TRBV27 and TRBJ2-1; 10 nucleotides align to TRBD2. The CDR3 runs 16 residues. The germline V gene encodes CDR1 MNHEY and CDR2 SMNVEV (reference sequence). With V trimmed by 5 bases and J by 8 bases, 12 bases remained unmatched.

The V gene is TRBV2, the J gene TRBJ1-1; D remains unclear. This CDR3 is 14 amino acids long. The germline gives CDR1 SNHLY, CDR2 FYNNEI. Trimming took off 4 bases at V and 1 base at J, with 10 bases between the two ends. The DNA of the CDR3 is TGTGCCAGCAGTGCCAGGCAACAGAACACTGAAGCTTTCTTT. Residues: CASSARQQNTEAFF.

The chain is built from TRBV9 and TRBJ1-2; 7 positions match TRBD1. CDR3 length: 15 residues. Germline CDR1 reads SGDLS; CDR2 reads YYNGEE. J gave up 7 bases and V 2 bases, and 11 bases lay outside the gene matches. Written as DNA, the CDR3 is TGTGCCAGCAGCGTGGACACAGGGGCGCCGGGTGGCTACACCTTC. It encodes CASSVDTGAPGGYTF. Combining the CDR3 with reference TRBV9 and TRBJ1-2 gives the whole variable domain DSGVTQTPKHLITATGQRVTLRCSPRSGDLSVYWYQQSLDQGLQFLIQYYNGEERAKGNILERFSAQQFPDLHSELNLSSLELGDSALYFCASSVDTGAPGGYTFGSGTRLTVV.

This chain joins TRBV7-2 and TRBJ2-5, with 10 nucleotides matching TRBD2. Germline V gene sequence: CDR1 SGHTA, CDR2 FQGNSA. The CDR3 runs to 16 residues. Trimming at V came to 4 bases and at J to 2 bases, leaving 7 bases not matched to a gene. The CDR3 DNA follows: TGTGCCAGCAGCTCCCTACTAGCGGGATATCAAGAGACCCAGTACTTC. This sequence encodes CASSSLLAGYQETQYF.

CDR3 sequence reads: CASSYDRANTEAFF. CDR3 nucleotide sequence: TGTGCCAGCAGTTACGACAGGGCGAACACTGAAGCTTTCTTT. V gene TRBV6-5 combines with J gene TRBJ1-1, with 7 bases matching TRBD1. The CDR3 loop spans 14 amino acids. Losses at the gene ends were 2 bases for V and 1 base for J; bases not matched to a gene: 1. CDR1 and CDR2 from the germline V gene are MNHEY and SVGAGI.

V usage is TRBV11-3 and J usage is TRBJ2-2, with D possibly matching TRBD2 (6 bases). Germline V gives CDR1 SGHNT, CDR2 YENEEA. The CDR3 is 14 amino acids. Trimming removed 5 bases from V and 6 bases from J, with 13 bases in between. Written as DNA, the CDR3 is TGTGCCAGCAGCCCGAGATGGGGGGCCGGGGAGCTGTTTTTT. Translation: CASSPRWGAGELFF.

The chain carries TRBV5-4 and TRBJ2-5, with TRBD1 as a possible D gene (5 bases). The CDR3 covers 14 residues. Germline lookup yields CDR1 SGHNT and CDR2 YYREEE (reference sequence). V was pared by 6 bases and J by 3 bases, with 15 bases between. The CDR3 coding sequence is TGTGCCAGCACCCCTAGGGGCACAGAAGAGACCCAGTACTTC. This gives the protein CASTPRGTEETQYF. The variable domain in full, with the rest retrieved from reference TRBV5-4 and TRBJ2-5, is ETGVTQSPTHLIKTRGQQVTLRCSSQSGHNTVSWYQQALGQGPQFIFQYYREEENGRGNFPPRFSGLQFPNYSSELNVNALELDDSALYLCASTPRGTEETQYFGPGTRLLVL.

This clone was recorded a few times. The rearrangement uses TRBV6-4 and TRBJ1-5; tentatively, D is TRBD1 (5 bases). V gave up 3 bases and J gave up 6 bases, with 15 bases separating them. The CDR3 is 15 residues long. Per the germline V gene, CDR1 is MRHNA and CDR2 is SNTAGT. The CDR3 bases are TGTGCCAGCAGTGAGAGGGGAGAGGGAGGTCAGCCCCAGCATTTT. The encoded protein is CASSERGEGGQPQHF.

This clone was counted a few times. The V gene is TRBV11-2, the J gene TRBJ1-6; 8 bases are shared with TRBD1. CDR3 length: 17 residues. Losses at the gene ends were 6 bases for V and 5 bases for J; bases not matched to a gene: 12. CDR1 and CDR2 (germline): SGHAT, FQNNGV. Here the CDR3 DNA reads TGTGCCAGCAGGGTCAGGGGGCCCTCCCGGAATAATTCACCCCTCCACTTT. Translating gives CASRVRGPSRNNSPLHF.

In its sample, this clone is medium-sized. J is TRBJ2-3 and V is TRBV6-1, with 11 bases that match TRBD2. V trimming: 1 base; J trimming: 6 bases; junction bases outside the gene matches: 6. The CDR3 totals 16 residues. Germline V gives CDR1 MNHNS, CDR2 SASEGT. The chain's CDR3 is CASSEVAGGGGDTQYF. As DNA, the CDR3 is TGTGCCAGCAGTGAAGTAGCGGGAGGGGGTGGGGATACGCAGTATTTT.

The gene calls are TRBV6-5 and TRBJ2-7; 9 bases are shared with TRBD1. V lost 0 bases to trimming and J lost 2 bases; unmatched junction nucleotides: 5. The length of the CDR3 is 16 residues. CDR1 is MNHEY, CDR2 SVGAGI, per germline. CDR3 amino acids: CASSYSTGGDTYEQYF. CDR3 nucleotides: TGTGCCAGCAGTTACTCCACAGGGGGCGATACCTACGAGCAGTACTTC.

This chain connects TRBV6-5 to TRBJ1-1; no clear D gene. Germline CDR1 reads MNHEY; CDR2 reads SVGAGI. This CDR3 is 14 amino acids long. The V end lost 5 bases, the J end lost 1 base, and 11 bases lay between the germline ends. The CDR3 protein is CASSTPLPNTEAFF. As DNA, the CDR3 is TGTGCCAGCAGTACCCCACTGCCGAACACTGAAGCTTTCTTT.

The rearrangement links TRBV6-5 to TRBJ2-1; D might be TRBD2 (6 bases). With 6 bases removed from V and 10 bases from J, the gap between germline ends came to 13 bases. CDR1 and CDR2 (germline): MNHEY, SVGAGI. This CDR3 spans 12 amino acids. The CDR3 bases are TGTGCCAGCAGCAGTAGCGGTGGGGAGCAGTTCTTC. It translates to CASSSSGGEQFF.

The chain has TRBV4-3 and TRBJ2-1; perhaps TRBD2 as D (5 bases). Trimming left V 0 bases short and J 2 bases short, with 5 bases between. The CDR3 spans 14 residues. From germline, CDR1 is LGHNA and CDR2 YSLEER. The CDR3 DNA follows: TGCGCCAGCAGCCAAGAGAGGGCCTACAATGAGCAGTTCTTC. Protein product: CASSQERAYNEQFF.

This clone was counted a few times. CDR3 sequence reads: CASRWTGRSLTDTQYF. The CDR3 DNA sequence: TGCGCCAGCCGATGGACAGGGCGGTCCCTCACAGATACGCAGTATTTT. J is TRBJ2-3 and V is TRBV5-1; TRBD1 matches 8 bases. This CDR3 has 16 amino acids. From germline, CDR1 is SGHRS and CDR2 YFSETQ. The V gene end was trimmed by 7 bases and the J gene end by 2 bases; junction bases not matched to a gene: 12.

In this sample, this clone turned up once. The same CDR3 arises from other DNA sequences in this sample as well. The chain recombines TRBV6-4 with TRBJ1-2; D possibly corresponds to TRBD1 (6 bases). Trimming removed 0 bases at V and 4 bases at J, with 18 bases between. Germline V gene lookup returns CDR1 MRHNA and CDR2 SNTAGT. There are 17 residues in the CDR3. CDR3 in amino acids: CASSDSPTGISVYGYTF. In DNA, the CDR3 is TGTGCCAGCAGTGACTCCCCTACAGGGATCTCCGTCTATGGCTACACCTTC.

This chain joins TRBV6-5 and TRBJ2-7; TRBD1 might be the D (5 bases). The ends were cut back, 6 bases at V and 2 bases at J, with 8 bases in the middle. The CDR3 runs to 12 residues. Germline values: CDR1 MNHEY, CDR2 SVGAGI. The CDR3 region is CASSRQPYEQYF. The CDR3 DNA follows: TGTGCCAGCAGCAGACAGCCCTACGAGCAGTACTTC.

The table lists this clone with a few counts. The gene calls are TRBV10-1 and TRBJ2-7; the match to TRBD2 covers 14 bases. Germline V gene sequence: CDR1 WNHNN, CDR2 SYGVQD (reference sequence). V was clipped by 8 bases and J by 5 bases; unmatched bases: 5. CDR3 length equals 14 residues. The CDR3, as DNA: TGCGCCAGCGGGACTAGCGGGAGTAGCAACGAGCAGTACTTC. Encoded protein: CASGTSGSSNEQYF.